The 13 T cell receptor beta chains in this list originate from one sample, sequenced in a study of T-cell reconstitution after alpha-beta-depleted transplantation in children. Unique molecular identifiers were incorporated during preparation of the TCRbeta library. TCRdb processed the PCR reads anew with MiXCR; each CDR3 protein has one entry. Of approximately 390,000 distinct CDR3 sequences in the sample, roughly a tenth were seen once. The specimen comprised PBMCs from the stem cell graft donor, sampled from the stem cell graft. The receptors were gathered from a human donor who donated a stem cell graft to a child with acute myeloid leukemia.

The rearrangement links TRBV6-1 to TRBJ1-3, with D perhaps TRBD1 (6 bases). Trimming took off 7 bases at V and 4 bases at J, with 11 bases between the two ends. The CDR3 spans 13 residues. Per the germline V gene, CDR1 is MNHNS and CDR2 is SASEGT. Here the CDR3 reads CASNGDRGNTIYF. The CDR3 region has the DNA TGTGCCAGCAACGGTGACAGGGGAAACACCATATATTTT.

The chain has TRBV5-1 and TRBJ2-3; D call uncertain. CDR1 SGHRS and CDR2 YFSETQ come from the germline V gene. Trimming left V 0 bases short and J 0 bases short, with 8 bases between. The CDR3 has 15 amino acids. The CDR3 region has the DNA TGCGCCAGCAGCTTGGATCGCGTTAGCACAGATACGCAGTATTTT. Translation: CASSLDRVSTDTQYF. Variable domain in full (rest from reference TRBV5-1 and TRBJ2-3): KAGVTQTPRYLIKTRGQQVTLSCSPISGHRSVSWYQQTPGQGLQFLFEYFSETQRNKGNFPGRFSGRQFSNSRSEMNVSTLELGDSALYLCASSLDRVSTDTQYFGPGTRLTVL.

A remark on this clonotype: One end of the junction is discordant with germline, which a read error may explain. V and J are TRBV11-2 and TRBJ2-1; D remains unclear. The CDR3 contains 11 residues. Germline loops: CDR1 SGHAT, CDR2 FQNNGV. Here the CDR3 reads CARSLRYEQFF. The CDR3 DNA reads TGTGCCCGCAGCTTAAGGTATGAGCAGTTCTTC.

The J gene is TRBJ2-5, the V gene TRBV20-1, with D perhaps matching TRBD1 (6 bases). Per the germline V gene, CDR1 is DFQATT and CDR2 is SNEGSKA (reference sequence). CDR3 length: 13 residues. V lost 5 bases, J lost 5 bases, and 15 bases lay in between. CDR3 in DNA: TGCAGTGCTCCCCCCAGGGGCCGGGAGACCCAGTACTTC. Residues: CSAPPRGRETQYF.

This clonotype was seen at least ten times. In DNA, the CDR3 is TGTGCCAGCAGCGTAGACGGCATCAATCAGCCCCAGCATTTT. Translated, it gives CASSVDGINQPQHF. V is TRBV9 and J is TRBJ1-5; D ambiguous. From germline, CDR1 is SGDLS and CDR2 YYNGEE. The CDR3 contains 14 residues. Deletions cut 0 bases from V and 3 bases from J, with 7 bases between.

Only a few counts were recorded for this clonotype. The chain uses TRBV5-1 and TRBJ1-2; 7 bases agree with TRBD1. The germline CDR1 and CDR2 sequences are SGHRS and YFSETQ. The CDR3 is 16 residues long. Trimming cost V 0 bases and J 5 bases; bases outside gene matches: 10. CDR3 nucleotide sequence: TGCGCCAGCAGCTTGGACGGCTCCAGGGGGTCATATGGCTACACCTTC. It codes for CASSLDGSRGSYGYTF.

The CDR3 bases are TGTGCCGCAGGGGGCGAGCAGTACTTC. Protein product: CAAGGEQYF. The rearrangement joins TRBV6-2 or TRBV6-3 to TRBJ2-7, with TRBD1 matching over 7 bases. The J segment lost 6 bases and the V segment lost 11 bases, leaving 1 base of the junction unmatched. Germline loops: CDR1 MNHEY, CDR2 SVGEGT. The CDR3 runs to 9 residues.

This clonotype came up a few times. J is TRBJ1-5 and V is TRBV6-5; 9 bases agree with TRBD1. This CDR3 has 14 amino acids. With V trimmed by 2 bases and J by 9 bases, 5 bases remained unmatched. From germline, CDR1 is MNHEY and CDR2 SVGAGI. CDR3 protein: CASSYGTGSGPQHF. As DNA, the CDR3 is TGTGCCAGCAGTTACGGGACAGGGTCAGGGCCCCAGCATTTT.

The table lists this clonotype with a few counts. The rearrangement joins TRBV29-1 to TRBJ2-3; D tentatively fits TRBD1 or TRBD2 (6 bases each). CDR1 and CDR2 (germline): SQVTM, ANQGSEA. Trimming removed 4 bases from V and 13 bases from J, with 15 bases in between. The CDR3 covers 11 residues. The DNA for the CDR3 is TGCAGCGTTGTTGACGGGGGCGTTGAGTATTTT. Amino acid sequence: CSVVDGGVEYF.

CDR3 sequence reads: CASSPGTATLHGYTF. In nucleotides, the CDR3 is TGTGCCAGCAGCCCCGGGACAGCTACACTCCATGGCTACACCTTC. This chain connects TRBV7-9 to TRBJ1-2; TRBD1 agrees at 7 bases. CDR1 is SEHNR and CDR2 is FQNEAQ in the germline V gene (reference sequence). Germline trimming cut 5 bases from V and 6 bases from J; bases unmatched to any gene: 12. This CDR3 region has 15 residues.

This clonotype was seen ten or more times. The DNA of the CDR3 is TGTGCCATCAGTGGAACCCAATCGGGAGCGGGAGTTTCTACAGATACGCAGTATTTT. Protein: CAISGTQSGAGVSTDTQYF. The chain couples TRBV10-3 to TRBJ2-3; 8 nucleotides line up with TRBD2. V shed 4 bases, J shed 3 bases, and the junction held 18 bases outside the gene matches. This CDR3 is built from 19 residues. CDR1 ENHRY and CDR2 SYGVKD come from the germline V gene.

This chain connects TRBV10-3 to TRBJ2-7; 8 nucleotides line up with TRBD1. V shed 10 bases and J 3 bases; nucleotides not matched to a gene: 8. The germline CDR1 and CDR2 sequences are ENHRY and SYGVKD. This CDR3 is built from 13 residues. The CDR3 sequence is CATTTGEIYEQYF. The CDR3 DNA is TGTGCCACGACGACAGGGGAGATCTACGAGCAGTACTTC.

This clonotype was seen a few times. J is TRBJ2-5 and V is TRBV21-1; the table's D call of TRBD1 was not tested on the DNA. TRBV21-1 is a pseudogene. This CDR3 has 17 amino acids. This chain's CDR3 is CASSSGLSGTPRETQYF. The DNA for the CDR3 is TGTGCCAGCAGCAGCGGTCTCTCCGGGACACCCCGGGAGACCCAGTACTTC.